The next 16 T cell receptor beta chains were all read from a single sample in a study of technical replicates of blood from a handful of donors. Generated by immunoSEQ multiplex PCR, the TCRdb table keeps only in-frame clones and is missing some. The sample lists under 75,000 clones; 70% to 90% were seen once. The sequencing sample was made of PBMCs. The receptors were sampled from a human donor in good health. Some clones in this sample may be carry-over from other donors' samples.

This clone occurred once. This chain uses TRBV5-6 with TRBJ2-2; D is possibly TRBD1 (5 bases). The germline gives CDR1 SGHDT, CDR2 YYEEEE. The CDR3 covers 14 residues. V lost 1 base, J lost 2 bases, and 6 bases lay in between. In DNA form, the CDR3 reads TGTGCCAGCAGCTTGTGGACAAACACCGGGGAGCTGTTTTTT. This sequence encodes CASSLWTNTGELFF.

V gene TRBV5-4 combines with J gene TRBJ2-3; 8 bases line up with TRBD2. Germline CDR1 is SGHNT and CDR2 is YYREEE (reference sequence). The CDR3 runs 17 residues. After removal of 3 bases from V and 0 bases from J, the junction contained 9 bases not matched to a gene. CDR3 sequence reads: CASSSQWTSQSTDTQYF. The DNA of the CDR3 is TGTGCCAGCAGCTCCCAATGGACTAGCCAAAGCACAGATACGCAGTATTTT.

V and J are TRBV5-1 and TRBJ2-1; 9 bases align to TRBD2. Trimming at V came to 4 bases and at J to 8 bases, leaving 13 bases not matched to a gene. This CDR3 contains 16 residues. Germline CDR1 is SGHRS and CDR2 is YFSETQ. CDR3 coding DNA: TGCGCCAGCAGCCAGTCCGGGACTAGCCCCCAGTATGAGCAGTTCTTC. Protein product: CASSQSGTSPQYEQFF.

The CDR3 region has the DNA TGTGCCAGCAGCTTGTCCCAGCGGGAGAGTGTGGTGACCCAGTACTTC. This translates into CASSLSQRESVVTQYF. This sequence joins TRBV5-4 and TRBJ2-5, with TRBD2 identical over 8 bases. The CDR3 length is 16 residues. With V trimmed by 1 base and J by 7 bases, 12 bases remained unmatched. Per the germline V gene, CDR1 is SGHNT and CDR2 is YYREEE (reference sequence).

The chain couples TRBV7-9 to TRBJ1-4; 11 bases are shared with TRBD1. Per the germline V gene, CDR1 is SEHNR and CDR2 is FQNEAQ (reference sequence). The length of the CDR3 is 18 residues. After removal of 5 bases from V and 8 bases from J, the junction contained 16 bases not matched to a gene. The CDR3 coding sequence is TGTGCCAGCAGCCCACGGACAGGGGGCGATTACGAGGAGGAAAAACTGTTTTTT. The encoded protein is CASSPRTGGDYEEEKLFF.

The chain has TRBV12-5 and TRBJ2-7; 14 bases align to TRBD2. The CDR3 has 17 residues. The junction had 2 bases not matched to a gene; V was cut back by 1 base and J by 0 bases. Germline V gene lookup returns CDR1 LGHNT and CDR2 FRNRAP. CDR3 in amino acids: CASGLGLAGGFSYEQYF. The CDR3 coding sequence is TGTGCTAGTGGTTTGGGACTAGCGGGAGGGTTCTCCTACGAGCAGTACTTC.

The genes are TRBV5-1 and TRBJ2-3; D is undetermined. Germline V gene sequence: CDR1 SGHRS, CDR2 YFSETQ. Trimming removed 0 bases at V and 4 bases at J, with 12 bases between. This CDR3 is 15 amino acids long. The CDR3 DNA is TGCGCCAGCAGCTTGGACTCGAGGAGCCCAGATACGCAGTATTTT. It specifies CASSLDSRSPDTQYF.

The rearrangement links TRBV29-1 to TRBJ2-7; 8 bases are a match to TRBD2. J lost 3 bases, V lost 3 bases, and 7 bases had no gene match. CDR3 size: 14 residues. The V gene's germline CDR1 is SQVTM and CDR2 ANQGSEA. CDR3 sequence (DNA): TGCAGCGTTGATCCCGGCGGGGGGAGCTACGAGCAGTACTTC. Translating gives CSVDPGGGSYEQYF.

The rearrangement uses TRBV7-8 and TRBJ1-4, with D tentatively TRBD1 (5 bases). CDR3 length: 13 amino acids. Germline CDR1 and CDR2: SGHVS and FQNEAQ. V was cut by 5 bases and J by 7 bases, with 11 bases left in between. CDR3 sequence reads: CASSGRQPEKLFF. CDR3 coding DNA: TGTGCCAGCAGCGGCAGACAGCCTGAAAAACTGTTTTTT.

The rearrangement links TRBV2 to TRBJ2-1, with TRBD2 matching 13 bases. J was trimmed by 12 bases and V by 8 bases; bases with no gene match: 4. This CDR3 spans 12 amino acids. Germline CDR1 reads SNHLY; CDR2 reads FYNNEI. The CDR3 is CASGTSGIGQFF. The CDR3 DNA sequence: TGTGCCAGCGGGACTAGCGGGATCGGGCAGTTCTTC.

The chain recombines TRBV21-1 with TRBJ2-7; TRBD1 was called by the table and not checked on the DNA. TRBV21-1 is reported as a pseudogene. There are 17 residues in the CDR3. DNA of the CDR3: TGTGCCAGCAGCAAACCGCCGGGGACAGGGGGGTTTTACGAGCAGTACTTC. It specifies CASSKPPGTGGFYEQYF.

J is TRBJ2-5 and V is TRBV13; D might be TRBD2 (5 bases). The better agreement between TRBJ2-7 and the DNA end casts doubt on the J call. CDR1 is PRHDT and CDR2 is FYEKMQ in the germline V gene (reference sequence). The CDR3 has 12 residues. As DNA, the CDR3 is TGTGCCAGCAGCTTACGAGGGCACGAGCAGTACTTC. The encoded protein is CASSLRGHEQYF.

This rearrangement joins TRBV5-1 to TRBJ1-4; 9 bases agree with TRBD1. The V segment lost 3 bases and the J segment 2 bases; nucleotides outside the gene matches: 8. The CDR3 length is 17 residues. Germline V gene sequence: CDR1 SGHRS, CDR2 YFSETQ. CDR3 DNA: TGCGCCAGCAGCTCGGGACAGGGAGGGAGGACTAATGAAAAACTGTTTTTT. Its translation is CASSSGQGGRTNEKLFF.

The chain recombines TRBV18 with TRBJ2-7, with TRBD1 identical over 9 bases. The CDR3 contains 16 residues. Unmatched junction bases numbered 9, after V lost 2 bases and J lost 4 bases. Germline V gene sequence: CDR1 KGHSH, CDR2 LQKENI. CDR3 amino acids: CASSPNLPDRGYEQYF. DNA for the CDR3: TGTGCCAGCTCACCAAATCTACCGGACAGGGGTTACGAGCAGTACTTC.

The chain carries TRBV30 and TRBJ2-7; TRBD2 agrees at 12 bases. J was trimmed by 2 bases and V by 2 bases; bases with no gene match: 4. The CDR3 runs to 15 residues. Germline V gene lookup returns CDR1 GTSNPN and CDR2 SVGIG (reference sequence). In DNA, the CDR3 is TGTGCCTGGAGTCAGACTAGCGGGGGACCCTACGAGCAGTACTTC. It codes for CAWSQTSGGPYEQYF.

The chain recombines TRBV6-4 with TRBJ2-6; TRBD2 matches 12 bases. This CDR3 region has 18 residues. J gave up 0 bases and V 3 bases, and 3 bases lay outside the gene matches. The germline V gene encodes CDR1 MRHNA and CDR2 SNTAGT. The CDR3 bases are TGTGCCAGCAGTGATGGACTAGCGGGAATCTCTGGGGCCAACGTCCTGACTTTC. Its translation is CASSDGLAGISGANVLTF.